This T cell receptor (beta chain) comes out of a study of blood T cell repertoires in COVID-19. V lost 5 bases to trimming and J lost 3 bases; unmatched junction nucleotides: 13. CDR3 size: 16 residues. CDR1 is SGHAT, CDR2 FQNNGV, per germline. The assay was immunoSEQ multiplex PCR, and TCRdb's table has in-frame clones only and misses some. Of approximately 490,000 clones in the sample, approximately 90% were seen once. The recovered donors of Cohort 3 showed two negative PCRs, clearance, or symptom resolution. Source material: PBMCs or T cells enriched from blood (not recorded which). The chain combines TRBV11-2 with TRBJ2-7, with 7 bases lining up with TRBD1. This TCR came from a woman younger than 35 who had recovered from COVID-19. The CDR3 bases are TGTGCCAGCAGCACGCACAGGGGTCCCTTTATCTACGAGCAGTACTTC. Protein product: CASSTHRGPFIYEQYF.